The T cell receptor (beta chain) under discussion was sequenced for a study of T cell changes during pregnancy in multiple sclerosis. Using immunoSEQ multiplex PCR, the repertoire was profiled, and TCRdb retains in-frame clones only, with some absent. The data contain 40,000 to 50,000 clones, 90% to 95% of them singletons. The TCR sequence derives from a female donor with multiple sclerosis, enrolled in a pregnancy study. Sequenced material: CD8+ T cells from peripheral blood mononuclear cells, taken after pregnancy.

In DNA, the CDR3 is TGTGCCAGCAGTGACTCCAGGTTTAGCAATCAGCCCCAGCATTTT. Protein: CASSDSRFSNQPQHF. The J gene is TRBJ1-5, the V gene TRBV6-4; unclear D gene. The length of the CDR3 is 15 residues. Trimming stripped 0 bases from V and 0 bases from J, with 6 bases between. Germline CDR1 and CDR2: MRHNA and SNTAGT.